The table lists the clone carrying this T cell receptor (beta chain) with a few counts. V trimming: 7 bases; J trimming: 0 bases; junction bases outside the gene matches: 12. Germline V CDR1 and CDR2: LNHDA, SQIVND (reference sequence). This CDR3 has 17 amino acids. The data belong to a study of blood T cell repertoires in COVID-19. Study background: Sites in the United States, Italy and Spain provided acute and convalescent COVID-19 samples.

A Seattle source enrolled patients during active infection and followed them longitudinally. Clones were sequenced by immunoSEQ multiplex PCR, and TCRdb holds only the in-frame ones, with some missing. In the table there are 70,000 or so clones, 76% of which are singletons. The chain links TRBV19 to TRBJ1-3; 7 nucleotides align to TRBD1. The clonotype comes from a man aged 60-69 years with COVID-19, enrolled during active disease. Input material: peripheral blood. CDR3 sequence: CASNGETGLPSGNTIYF. Here the CDR3 DNA reads TGTGCCAGTAACGGGGAGACAGGGCTCCCCTCTGGAAACACCATATATTTT.